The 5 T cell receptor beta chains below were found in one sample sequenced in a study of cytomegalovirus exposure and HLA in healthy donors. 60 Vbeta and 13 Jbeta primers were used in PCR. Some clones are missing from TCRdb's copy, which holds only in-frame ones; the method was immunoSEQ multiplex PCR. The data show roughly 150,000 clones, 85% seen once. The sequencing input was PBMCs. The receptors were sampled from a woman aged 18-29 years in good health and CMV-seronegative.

The CDR3, as DNA: TGTGCCAGCAGCGGGGGAGTGCGCAATCAGCCCCAGCATTTT. This encodes CASSGGVRNQPQHF. The chain links TRBV2 to TRBJ1-5; possible D gene TRBD1, 5 bases. V gave up 6 bases and J gave up 2 bases, with 11 bases separating them. Germline CDR1 and CDR2: SNHLY and FYNNEI. The CDR3 is made up of 14 amino acids.

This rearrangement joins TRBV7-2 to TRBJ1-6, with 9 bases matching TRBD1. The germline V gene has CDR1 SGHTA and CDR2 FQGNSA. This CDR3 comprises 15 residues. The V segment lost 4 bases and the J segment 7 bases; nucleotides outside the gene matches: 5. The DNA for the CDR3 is TGTGCCAGCAGCTGGGGACAGGGACAAAATTCACCCCTCCACTTT. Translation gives CASSWGQGQNSPLHF.

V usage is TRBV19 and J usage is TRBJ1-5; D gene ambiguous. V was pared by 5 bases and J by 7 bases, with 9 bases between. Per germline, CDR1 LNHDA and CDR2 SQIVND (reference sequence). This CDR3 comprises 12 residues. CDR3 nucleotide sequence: TGTGCCAGTAGTGTCCGACAACAGCCCCAGCATTTT. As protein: CASSVRQQPQHF.

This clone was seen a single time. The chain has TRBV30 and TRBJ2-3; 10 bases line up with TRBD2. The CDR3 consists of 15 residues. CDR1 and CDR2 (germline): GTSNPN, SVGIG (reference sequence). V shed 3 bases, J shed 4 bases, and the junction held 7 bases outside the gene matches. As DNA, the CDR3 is TGTGCCTGGAGCGACGGACTAGCGGAATCAGATACGCAGTATTTT. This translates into CAWSDGLAESDTQYF.

CDR3 in amino acids: CASSELGREGVEAFF. The CDR3 DNA follows: TGTGCCAGCAGTGAATTGGGAAGGGAAGGGGTTGAAGCTTTCTTT. The rearrangement joins TRBV25-1 to TRBJ1-1, with a weak D call TRBD1 (5 bases). The V and J ends lost 1 base and 7 bases respectively, with 16 bases between them. This CDR3 is built from 15 residues. Germline V CDR1 and CDR2: MGHDK, SYGVNS.